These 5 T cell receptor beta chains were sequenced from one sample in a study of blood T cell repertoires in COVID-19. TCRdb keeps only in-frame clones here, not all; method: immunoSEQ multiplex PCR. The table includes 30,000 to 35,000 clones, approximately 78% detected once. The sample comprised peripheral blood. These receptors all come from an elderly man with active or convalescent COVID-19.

The CDR3 DNA sequence: TGTGCCAGCAGCTTAGATCCCGTCGAGCAGTACTTC. Residues: CASSLDPVEQYF. The V call is TRBV11-2, the J call TRBJ2-7; D is uncertain. The CDR3 has 12 amino acids. CDR1 is SGHAT, CDR2 FQNNGV, per germline. The V end lost 0 bases, the J end lost 6 bases, and 6 bases lay between the germline ends.

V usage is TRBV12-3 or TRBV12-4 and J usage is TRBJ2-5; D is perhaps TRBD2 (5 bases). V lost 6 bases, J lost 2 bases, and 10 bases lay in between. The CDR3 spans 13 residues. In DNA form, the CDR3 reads TGTGCCAGCAGCGCTAGGGAGCAAGAGACCCAGTACTTC. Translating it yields CASSAREQETQYF.

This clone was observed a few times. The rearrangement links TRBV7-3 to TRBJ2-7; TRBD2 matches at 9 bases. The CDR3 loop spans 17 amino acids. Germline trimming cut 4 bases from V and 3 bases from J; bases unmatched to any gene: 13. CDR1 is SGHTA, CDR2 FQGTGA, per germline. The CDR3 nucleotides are TGTGCCAGCAGCTCCCTTACGGCGACTAGCGGTAACTACGAGCAGTACTTC. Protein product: CASSSLTATSGNYEQYF.

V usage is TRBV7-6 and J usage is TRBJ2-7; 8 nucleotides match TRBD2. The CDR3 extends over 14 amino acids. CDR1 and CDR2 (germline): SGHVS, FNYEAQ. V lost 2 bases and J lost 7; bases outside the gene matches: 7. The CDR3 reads CASSLNQRESEQYF. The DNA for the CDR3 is TGTGCCAGCAGCTTAAACCAGCGGGAGAGTGAGCAGTACTTC.

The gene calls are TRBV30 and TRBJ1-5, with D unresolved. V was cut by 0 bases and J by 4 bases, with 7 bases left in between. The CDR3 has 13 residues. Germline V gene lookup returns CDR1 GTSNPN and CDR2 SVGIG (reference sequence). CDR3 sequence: CAWSVSKNQPQHF. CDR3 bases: TGTGCCTGGAGTGTGAGTAAGAATCAGCCCCAGCATTTT. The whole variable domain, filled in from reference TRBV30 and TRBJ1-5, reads SQTIHQWPATLVQPVGSPLSLECTVEGTSNPNLYWYRQAAGRGLQLLFYSVGIGQISSEVPQNLSASRPQDRQFILSSKKLLLSDSGFYLCAWSVSKNQPQHFGDGTRLSIL.